One T cell receptor beta chain is described in this entry. In its sample, this clonotype was seen many times. This receptor's antigen is unknown. Per-nucleotide qualities are absent, and no much larger clonotype sits a single base away. The source of the sample is a study of CD8+CD57+ T cells in acquired aplastic anemia (dated by TCRdb to the late 2010s). With regard to the full study: DNA extracted from sorted CD4+ and CD8+ cells had a mean of about 3 ug, with a range of roughly 0.18 to 27.4 ug. For healthy donor samples, the average read count was around 9.8 million for CD4+ cells and roughly 12 million for CD8+ cells. The paper's findings and limits, for the study overall: Roughly 31 CD8+ CDR3 sequences were shared between patients and controls but appeared highly expressed in patients and within their immunodominant clones. CD8+ Simpson's diversity did not differ significantly between patients and healthy controls (P=0.060).

TCR repertoires of sorted CD4+ and CD8+ blood T cells from severe aplastic anemia patients and healthy subjects were deep-sequenced in the study. Ficoll-Paque density gradient centrifugation was used to isolate peripheral blood mononuclear cells. Before DNA extraction, CD4+ and CD8+ T cells were sorted with FACS or magnetic beads. TCR beta VDJ combination and CDR3 sequence profiling used genomic DNA as the template. An Illumina HiSeq 2000 was the platform used for TCR repertoire sequencing. The paper's data handling went like this. TRBV/TRBJ rearrangement plots, CDR3 size and DJ length profiles, and Simpson's diversity index were used to evaluate the repertoires. The most abundant DNA sequence in the deep sequencing data was defined as the immunodominant clone. CDR3 amino acid sequences were screened for sharing across subjects and compared with published repertoires and the VDJdb database. Using fastp at Q25 and MiXCR, TCRdb reprocessed the public reads and kept productive beta chains. Rows with one shared CDR3 protein collapse into an entry with the most common genes and DNA. It is TCRdb's table, rather than the study itself, that gives the V and J calls and clone size. For this sample there are roughly 130,000 distinct CDR3 sequences; about 46% appear just once. The ten largest clones capture roughly 2.5% of the sample.

Taken from the germline V gene, the CDR1 and CDR2 loops are SGHTA and FQGNSA. V is cut by 2 bases and J by 2 bases, and the space between the germline ends is 10 bases. The CDR3, from cysteine to phenylalanine, totals 14 residues. The only DNA kept is the CDR3, 42 bases in frame from the first base. The V and J genes are TRBV7-2 and TRBJ2-7; no D gene is confidently identified. This clonotype was obtained from a human donor in good health, serving as a control. Sample: sorted CD4+, CD8+, or CD8+CD57+ T cells (not recorded which) from PBMCs. DNA sequence: TGTGCCAGCAGCTTACCGACCCGCGCCTACGAGCAGTACTTC. The translation is CASSLPTRAYEQYF.